Listed here are 15 T cell receptor beta chains from one sample, sequenced in a study of beta chain features in type 1 diabetes. The antigens these receptors bind are not known. Study results and limitations: Moderate but significant shortening of TCRB CDR3s was recorded in all four CD4+ subsets from Type 1 diabetes patients.

The isolated RNA, all of it, was reverse transcribed, so expressed TCRB transcripts were what got sequenced. The method was immunoSEQ multiplex PCR; TCRdb's version includes in-frame clones alone and lacks a portion of them. The repertoire holds about 150,000 clones, with 6.5% to 9.5% as singletons. Sequencing was performed on central memory CD4+ T cells from blood. These receptor sequences come from a middle-aged woman with type 1 diabetes.

V gene TRBV15 combines with J gene TRBJ2-2, with a weak D call TRBD2 (6 bases). This CDR3 spans 16 amino acids. Germline V gene sequence: CDR1 LNHNV, CDR2 YYDKDF (reference sequence). Trimming cost V 1 base and J 4 bases, with 13 bases left between them. The CDR3 DNA reads as TGTGCCACCAGCAGAGCGGGACTTCCGCTCACCGGGGAGCTGTTTTTT. This encodes CATSRAGLPLTGELFF.

V is TRBV9 and J is TRBJ1-2, with 9 bases identical to TRBD1. This CDR3 comprises 14 residues. With 3 bases clipped from V and 8 bases from J, the junction kept 8 bases outside the gene matches. Per germline, CDR1 SGDLS and CDR2 YYNGEE. The CDR3: CASSADRGLWGYTF. The CDR3 coding sequence is TGTGCCAGCAGCGCGGACAGGGGATTGTGGGGCTACACCTTC.

This clone occurred a few times. The chain uses TRBV30 and TRBJ2-7, with TRBD1 identical over 8 bases. After removal of 4 bases from V and 2 bases from J, the junction contained 7 bases not matched to a gene. This CDR3 region has 14 residues. The germline V gene has CDR1 GTSNPN and CDR2 SVGIG (reference sequence). CDR3 coding DNA: TGTGCCTGGAACAGGGGGGCGAGTGCCTACGAGCAGTACTTC. Amino acids: CAWNRGASAYEQYF.

The chain is built from TRBV29-1 and TRBJ2-3, with 14 bases aligning to TRBD2. The germline V gene encodes CDR1 SQVTM and CDR2 ANQGSEA. This CDR3 region has 17 residues. The J segment lost 2 bases and the V segment lost 3 bases, leaving 7 bases of the junction unmatched. The CDR3, as DNA: TGCAGCGTTGACAGACTAGCGGGGGGGCGGGTCACAGATACGCAGTATTTT. Translation: CSVDRLAGGRVTDTQYF.

The CDR3 sequence is CASSLPGVGNQPQHF. The CDR3 nucleotides read TGTGCCAGCAGCTTACCAGGGGTCGGCAATCAGCCCCAGCATTTT. The rearrangement uses TRBV7-8 and TRBJ1-5; possibly TRBD1 for D (6 bases). Per the germline V gene, CDR1 is SGHVS and CDR2 is FQNEAQ. The V end lost 2 bases, the J end lost 2 bases, and 10 bases lay between the germline ends. The CDR3 is made up of 15 amino acids.

This clone was detected many times. The J gene is TRBJ1-1, the V gene TRBV14; D unclear. CDR3 size: 13 residues. CDR1 SGHDN and CDR2 FVKESK come from the germline V gene. V lost 3 bases and J lost 1, with 6 bases in between. This CDR3 reads CASSQGRNTEAFF. CDR3 in DNA: TGTGCCAGCAGCCAGGGCAGGAACACTGAAGCTTTCTTT.

The table lists this clone with a few counts. The V and J genes are TRBV5-6 and TRBJ1-2; no clear D gene. The CDR3 covers 14 residues. Germline-derived CDR1 and CDR2 are SGHDT and YYEEEE. V was clipped by 6 bases and J by 3 bases, with 15 bases between them. DNA of the CDR3: TGTGCCAGCACGGGAGGGTTCGGGTACTATGGCTACACCTTC. Translated: CASTGGFGYYGYTF.

There are a few counts of this clone. DNA of the CDR3: TGCGCCAGCTCCAGGGACTCCCAAGGAAATGGCTACACCTTC. Translating gives CASSRDSQGNGYTF. The chain links TRBV5-1 to TRBJ1-2; D is possibly TRBD1 (5 bases). The V gene lost 7 bases and the J gene lost 6 bases, with 19 bases spanning the gap. The CDR3 contains 14 residues. Germline assignment: CDR1 SGHRS and CDR2 YFSETQ.

This clone was found a few times. The chain combines TRBV27 with TRBJ2-3, with a possible D match to TRBD1 (5 bases). The CDR3 runs 15 residues. Per the germline V gene, CDR1 is MNHEY and CDR2 is SMNVEV (reference sequence). V was pared by 6 bases and J by 1 base, with 14 bases between. The CDR3, as DNA: TGTGCCAGCAGAACTGCCGACAGCGGCACAGATACGCAGTATTTT. It translates to CASRTADSGTDTQYF.

V and J are TRBV6-6 and TRBJ2-7, with a weak D call TRBD2 (6 bases). The CDR3 length is 14 residues. Trimming removed 0 bases at V and 2 bases at J, with 8 bases between. Germline loops: CDR1 MNHNY, CDR2 SVGAGI (reference sequence). The CDR3 protein is CASSYSPGAYEQYF. The CDR3 nucleotides read TGTGCCAGCAGTTACTCGCCGGGGGCCTACGAGCAGTACTTC.

J is TRBJ1-1 and V is TRBV30; 11 bases align to TRBD1. Germline V gives CDR1 GTSNPN, CDR2 SVGIG (reference sequence). The trim removed 2 bases at V and 5 bases at J, leaving 10 bases unmatched. The CDR3 totals 16 residues. For the CDR3, the DNA is TGTGCCTGGAGTTCGGGACAGGGGGGTCGTTGGACTGAAGCTTTCTTT. This codes for CAWSSGQGGRWTEAFF.

This clone was observed a handful of times. This chain connects TRBV13 to TRBJ2-1; the match to TRBD2 covers 11 bases. This CDR3 spans 14 amino acids. The V gene's germline CDR1 is PRHDT and CDR2 FYEKMQ (reference sequence). With 6 bases clipped from V and 8 bases from J, the junction kept 6 bases outside the gene matches. CDR3 amino acids: CASRRLAGQYEQFF. The CDR3 DNA reads TGTGCCAGCAGACGACTAGCGGGACAGTATGAGCAGTTCTTC. The full variable domain, in which reference TRBV13 and TRBJ2-1 provide the parts outside the CDR3, is AAGVIQSPRHLIKEKRETATLKCYPIPRHDTVYWYQQGPGQDPQFLISFYEKMQSDKGSIPDRFSAQQFSDYHSELNMSSLELGDSALYFCASRRLAGQYEQFFGPGTRLTVL.

The chain carries TRBV30 and TRBJ2-7, with a possible D match to TRBD2 (5 bases). The V gene's germline CDR1 is GTSNPN and CDR2 SVGIG (reference sequence). This CDR3 is 15 amino acids long. With 3 bases removed from V and 0 bases from J, the gap between germline ends came to 15 bases. The CDR3 coding sequence is TGTGCCTGGAGCGCTTACAGAGGACTCTCCTACGAGCAGTACTTC. Encoded protein: CAWSAYRGLSYEQYF. The variable domain in full, completed from reference TRBV30 and TRBJ2-7, reads SQTIHQWPATLVQPVGSPLSLECTVEGTSNPNLYWYRQAAGRGLQLLFYSVGIGQISSEVPQNLSASRPQDRQFILSSKKLLLSDSGFYLCAWSAYRGLSYEQYFGPGTRLTVT.

The sample holds a few counts of this clone. The rearrangement joins TRBV6-7 to TRBJ2-3, with 8 positions matching TRBD2. TRBV6-7 is reported as an ORF; its role is uncertain. The CDR3 runs 14 residues. V lost 4 bases and J lost 4; bases outside the gene matches: 4. CDR3 in amino acids: CASSWSGSADTQYF. The CDR3 DNA is TGTGCCAGCAGTTGGAGCGGGAGCGCAGATACGCAGTATTTT.

The chain couples TRBV5-1 to TRBJ2-1, with D maybe TRBD2 (5 bases). CDR1 and CDR2 (germline): SGHRS, YFSETQ. The ends were cut back, 1 base at V and 8 bases at J, with 10 bases in the middle. The CDR3 spans 13 residues. The CDR3 loop is CASSLRAGDEQFF. The CDR3 DNA sequence: TGCGCCAGCAGCTTGAGGGCGGGCGATGAGCAGTTCTTC.